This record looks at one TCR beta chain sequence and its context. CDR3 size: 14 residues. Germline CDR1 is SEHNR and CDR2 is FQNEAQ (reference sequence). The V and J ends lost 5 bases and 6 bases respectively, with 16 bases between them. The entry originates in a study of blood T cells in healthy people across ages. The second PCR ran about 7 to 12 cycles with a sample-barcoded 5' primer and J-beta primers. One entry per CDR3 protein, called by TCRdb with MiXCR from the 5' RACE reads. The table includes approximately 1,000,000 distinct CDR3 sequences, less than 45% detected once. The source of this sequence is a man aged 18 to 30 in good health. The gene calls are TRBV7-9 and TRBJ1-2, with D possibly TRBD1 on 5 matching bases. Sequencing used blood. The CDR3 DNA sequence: TGTGCCAGCAGCCGAGATTACGGGGGGGATGGCTACACCTTC. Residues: CASSRDYGGDGYTF. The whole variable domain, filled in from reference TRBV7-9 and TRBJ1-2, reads DTGVSQNPRHKITKRGQNVTFRCDPISEHNRLYWYRQTLGQGPEFLTYFQNEAQLEKSRLLSDRFSAERPKGSFSTLEIQRTEQGDSAMYLCASSRDYGGDGYTFGSGTRLTVV.